This TCR beta chain was obtained from a study of cytomegalovirus exposure and HLA in healthy donors. Overall study context: Most donors, around 81% of approximately 400 genotyped, fell in the Caucasian-associated ancestry cluster. Findings of the study overall: Altogether, 160 or so TCR beta chains were recorded as cytomegalovirus-associated. HLA alleles showed associations with roughly 17,000 TCR beta sequences in a later analysis, at a 0.05 false discovery rate. Indistinguishability led to the exclusion of some V segments, TRBV6-2 and TRBV6-3 included.

CDR1 and CDR2 (germline): GTSNPN, SVGIG (reference sequence). CDR3 length equals 16 residues. The J segment lost 4 bases and the V segment lost 3 bases, leaving 12 bases of the junction unmatched. The PCR used 60 Vbeta and 13 Jbeta primers. Libraries were prepared by immunoSEQ multiplex PCR; TCRdb keeps only in-frame clonotypes and omits some of them. The table shows 85,000 to 100,000 clones, with 69% occurring only once. This clone came up a few times. Its antigen is not identified. Sequencing was carried out using PBMCs. The source is a middle-aged man in good health and CMV-seronegative. The rearrangement uses TRBV30 and TRBJ1-3; TRBD1 matches 7 bases. The CDR3 spells CAWSLLLTGAGNTIYF. DNA of the CDR3: TGTGCCTGGAGCCTCCTACTAACAGGGGCCGGAAACACCATATATTTT.